These 22 T cell receptor beta chains were all obtained from the same sample, sequenced in a study of low-dose radiotherapy and immunotherapy resistance in tumors. Time point defined: before trial treatment. TRAV- and TRBV-specific primers, spanning alpha and beta chains, primed first-strand cDNA. Using a constant-region primer together with a V-primer adapter, TCRs were subjected to 15 to 20 PCR cycles of amplification. Via MiXCR, TCRdb re-called the reads, giving one row per CDR3 protein. The sample has 85,000 to 100,000 distinct CDR3 sequences, more than 7.5% seen once; the top ten hold approximately 0.98%. The material sequenced was PBMCs, taken before treatment. These receptors were taken from a male donor with prostate cancer.

The rearrangement joins TRBV23-1 to TRBJ2-1; TRBD1 aligns across 9 bases. TRBV23-1 is sorted into the ORF group, with uncertain function. J lost 7 bases, V lost 4 bases, and 14 bases had no gene match. This CDR3 is built from 17 residues. The CDR3 DNA is TGCGCCAGCAGTCCCCGGGACAGGGAGGGCCGGCTTAATGAGCAGTTCTTC. Its translation: CASSPRDREGRLNEQFF.

This clonotype was counted ten times or more. The chain recombines TRBV7-3 with TRBJ2-3; perhaps D is TRBD1 or TRBD2 (5 bases each). The CDR3 contains 17 residues. Deletions cut 5 bases from V and 3 bases from J, with 21 bases between. Germline V gives CDR1 SGHTA, CDR2 FQGTGA. The CDR3 reads CASSMGDSALGTDTQYF. The CDR3 DNA reads as TGTGCCAGCAGCATGGGGGATAGCGCCCTTGGTACAGATACGCAGTATTTT.

This clonotype was detected many times. V gene TRBV4-1 combines with J gene TRBJ1-4; no reliable D call. The CDR3 contains 15 residues. CDR1 is MGHRA and CDR2 is YSYEKL in the germline V gene. The germline V and J ends were trimmed by 3 bases and 2 bases, with 10 bases remaining between them. CDR3 amino acids: CASSQASATNEKLFF. In nucleotides, the CDR3 is TGCGCCAGCAGCCAGGCGTCGGCCACTAATGAAAAACTGTTTTTT.

This clonotype appeared many times. The genes are TRBV29-1 and TRBJ2-1, with D perhaps matching TRBD1 (5 bases). Germline CDR1 reads SQVTM; CDR2 reads ANQGSEA. Trimming took off 8 bases at V and 8 bases at J, with 13 bases between the two ends. There are 11 residues in the CDR3. CDR3 amino acids: CSLLRVHEQFF. The CDR3 DNA is TGCAGCTTACTCAGGGTTCATGAGCAGTTCTTC.

Ten or more counts support this clonotype. J is TRBJ2-1 and V is TRBV20-1, with D unresolved. The CDR3 is 14 residues long. V lost 0 bases and J lost 0, with 6 bases in between. Germline loops: CDR1 DFQATT, CDR2 SNEGSKA (reference sequence). This chain's CDR3 is CSARDTNSYNEQFF. CDR3 in DNA: TGCAGTGCTAGAGATACTAACTCCTACAATGAGCAGTTCTTC.

This clonotype was recorded at least ten times. V and J are TRBV5-1 and TRBJ2-2; 7 positions match TRBD1. Trimming at V came to 4 bases and at J to 1 base, leaving 4 bases not matched to a gene. The germline CDR1 and CDR2 sequences are SGHRS and YFSETQ. The CDR3 spans 15 residues. CDR3 bases: TGCGCCAGCAGCCCACAGGGGCTGAACACCGGGGAGCTGTTTTTT. Translation gives CASSPQGLNTGELFF. The full variable domain, its missing parts supplied by reference TRBV5-1 and TRBJ2-2, is KAGVTQTPRYLIKTRGQQVTLSCSPISGHRSVSWYQQTPGQGLQFLFEYFSETQRNKGNFPGRFSGRQFSNSRSEMNVSTLELGDSALYLCASSPQGLNTGELFFGEGSRLTVL.

This clonotype was seen ten or more times. The V call is TRBV18, the J call TRBJ2-3; D may be TRBD2 (6 bases). There are 15 residues in the CDR3. The ends were cut back, 3 bases at V and 0 bases at J, with 10 bases in the middle. In germline, CDR1 is KGHSH, CDR2 LQKENI. The CDR3 spells CASSPQSGSTDTQYF. The CDR3 bases are TGTGCCAGCTCACCGCAAAGCGGGAGCACAGATACGCAGTATTTT. Complete variable domain (other parts from reference TRBV18 and TRBJ2-3): NAGVMQNPRHLVRRRGQEARLRCSPMKGHSHVYWYRQLPEEGLKFMVYLQKENIIDESGMPKERFSAEFPKEGPSILRIQQVVRGDSAAYFCASSPQSGSTDTQYFGPGTRLTVL.

Many counts were recorded for this clonotype. The V call is TRBV6-5, the J call TRBJ2-7; 9 nucleotides align to TRBD1. The ends lost 5 bases at V and 3 bases at J; junction bases unmatched: 5. There are 14 residues in the CDR3. Germline loops: CDR1 MNHEY, CDR2 SVGAGI. The CDR3 region has the DNA TGTGCCAGCAGTGAGGGACAGGGAGACTACGAGCAGTACTTC. Its protein is CASSEGQGDYEQYF.

This clonotype was seen just once. The V and J genes are TRBV7-2 and TRBJ1-6; 7 nucleotides match TRBD1. The length of the CDR3 is 15 residues. Germline CDR1 SGHTA, CDR2 FQGNSA. V lost 1 base, J lost 7 bases, and 4 bases stayed unmatched. The chain's CDR3 is CASSLEGTVNSPLHF. DNA for the CDR3: TGTGCCAGCAGCTTAGAGGGGACAGTGAATTCACCCCTCCACTTT.

In its sample, this clonotype was seen many times. The chain links TRBV30 to TRBJ1-3, with D unclear. The CDR3 covers 12 residues. CDR1 is GTSNPN, CDR2 SVGIG, per germline (reference sequence). The V and J ends lost 4 bases and 0 bases respectively, with 4 bases between them. The CDR3 DNA is TGTGCCTGGAAGAGCTCTGGAAACACCATATATTTT. Protein: CAWKSSGNTIYF.

This clonotype was picked up many times. This chain joins TRBV27 and TRBJ2-2, with D perhaps matching TRBD2 (6 bases). The CDR3 covers 13 residues. The V gene lost 6 bases and the J gene lost 6 bases, with 11 bases spanning the gap. CDR1 MNHEY and CDR2 SMNVEV come from the germline V gene (reference sequence). The CDR3 sequence is CASSSREAGELFF. The CDR3 DNA sequence: TGTGCCAGCAGCAGCAGGGAGGCCGGGGAGCTGTTTTTT.

This clonotype was seen ten or more times. V is TRBV2 and J is TRBJ2-7; TRBD2 agrees at 12 bases. V gave up 2 bases and J gave up 3 bases; unmatched junction bases: 2. Germline assignment: CDR1 SNHLY and CDR2 FYNNEI. The CDR3 is 15 amino acids. CDR3 amino acids: CASSERLAGVYEQYF. CDR3 coding DNA: TGTGCCAGCAGTGAAAGACTAGCGGGGGTCTACGAGCAGTACTTC.

Many counts were recorded for this clonotype. V gene TRBV28 combines with J gene TRBJ1-5; D call uncertain. The V end was cut by 4 bases, the J end by 7 bases, with 8 bases between. The CDR3 sequence is 12 residues long. The germline gives CDR1 MDHEN, CDR2 SYDVKM. CDR3 in amino acids: CASSSAWQPQHF. For the CDR3, the DNA is TGTGCCAGCAGTTCGGCCTGGCAGCCCCAGCATTTT.

For this clonotype: Since a much larger clone is just one base distant, this may be a read error. The J gene is TRBJ2-7, the V gene TRBV28; 13 bases are a match to TRBD2. Trimming at V came to 10 bases and at J to 7 bases, leaving 13 bases not matched to a gene. The germline CDR1 and CDR2 sequences are MDHEN and SYDVKM. The CDR3 has 15 residues. CDR3 sequence: CATGGRTSGSDEQYF. The CDR3 bases are TGTGCCACCGGGGGACGGACTAGCGGGAGTGATGAGCAGTACTTC.

This chain connects TRBV9 to TRBJ2-5, with a weak D call TRBD2 (6 bases). The CDR3 spans 15 residues. The germline CDR1 and CDR2 sequences are SGDLS and YYNGEE. The V end was cut by 0 bases, the J end by 0 bases, with 9 bases between. The CDR3 DNA sequence: TGTGCCAGCAGCGTAGGTGCGGGGTACCAAGAGACCCAGTACTTC. Amino acid sequence: CASSVGAGYQETQYF.

This clonotype has at least ten counts. The chain uses TRBV29-1 and TRBJ1-1; a possible D gene is TRBD1 (6 bases). The CDR3 runs to 13 residues. Germline loops: CDR1 SQVTM, CDR2 ANQGSEA. Trimming took 5 bases from V and 2 from J, leaving 12 bases between them. The CDR3, as DNA: TGCAGCGTTTTGGACAGCAGAAACACTGAAGCTTTCTTT. Amino acid sequence: CSVLDSRNTEAFF. Variable domain in full (rest from reference TRBV29-1 and TRBJ1-1): SAVISQKPSRDICQRGTSLTIQCQVDSQVTMMFWYRQQPGQSLTLIATANQGSEATYESGFVIDKFPISRPNLTFSTLTVSNMSPEDSSIYLCSVLDSRNTEAFFGQGTRLTVV.

There are many counts of this clonotype. The chain is built from TRBV6-2 or TRBV6-3 and TRBJ2-1; D unclear. The germline gives CDR1 MNHEY, CDR2 SVGEGT. V was trimmed by 2 bases and J by 3 bases, leaving 11 bases between them. This CDR3 spans 15 amino acids. The CDR3 DNA reads as TGTGCCAGCAGTTACAGTGGCGGTAACTACAATGAGCAGTTCTTC. Its protein is CASSYSGGNYNEQFF.

This clonotype was picked up many times. The V and J genes are TRBV18 and TRBJ2-2; maybe TRBD1 (6 bases). Trimming removed 0 bases from V and 1 base from J, with 6 bases in between. Germline V lookup: CDR1 KGHSH, CDR2 LQKENI. The CDR3 has 15 amino acids. Here the CDR3 DNA reads TGTGCCAGCTCACCACCGGGACAGAACACCGGGGAGCTGTTTTTT. This gives the protein CASSPPGQNTGELFF.

The chain employs TRBV20-1 and TRBJ2-7, with D perhaps matching TRBD2 (6 bases). The ends were cut back, 3 bases at V and 5 bases at J, with 14 bases in the middle. The CDR3 is 13 amino acids. Germline V gene sequence: CDR1 DFQATT, CDR2 SNEGSKA (reference sequence). CDR3 amino acids: CSARVGGIDEQYF. The CDR3 nucleotides are TGCAGTGCTAGGGTTGGAGGGATCGACGAGCAGTACTTC.

This clonotype came up many times. The chain is built from TRBV20-1 and TRBJ2-1, with 14 bases fitting TRBD2. The germline V gene encodes CDR1 DFQATT and CDR2 SNEGSKA (reference sequence). V lost 0 bases, J lost 0 bases, and 4 bases stayed unmatched. The CDR3 is 18 amino acids. CDR3 in DNA: TGCAGTGCTAGAGACCCCGGGACTAGCGGGAGCTCCTACAATGAGCAGTTCTTC. It specifies CSARDPGTSGSSYNEQFF.

This clonotype occurred many times. The chain joins TRBV4-3 to TRBJ1-1; weak D call: TRBD1 (6 bases). This CDR3 contains 17 residues. The V end was cut by 0 bases, the J end by 10 bases, with 24 bases between. Germline loops: CDR1 LGHNA, CDR2 YSLEER. The DNA of the CDR3 is TGCGCCAGCAGCCAAGATGGGGCCCTCGGGGAGGGGGTAGGAGCTTTCTTT. It yields the protein CASSQDGALGEGVGAFF.

V and J are TRBV10-3 and TRBJ1-2; D is possibly TRBD1 (5 bases). Germline loops: CDR1 ENHRY, CDR2 SYGVKD. V was shortened by 10 bases and J by 3 bases, with 18 bases between the two germline ends. CDR3 length equals 14 residues. CDR3 protein: CATRAAGRDYGYTF. Written as DNA, the CDR3 is TGTGCCACCCGAGCCGCGGGGCGCGACTATGGCTACACCTTC.